This T cell receptor (beta chain) derives from a study of T-cell reconstitution after alpha-beta-depleted transplantation in children. Using unique molecular identifiers, the investigators prepared the TCRbeta library. One entry per CDR3 protein results from TCRdb running MiXCR on the PCR reads. Found here are nearly 550,000 distinct CDR3 sequences, 18% of them singletons; the top ten hold less than 4%. V lost 6 bases to trimming and J lost 7 bases, with 13 bases between them. The CDR3 consists of 11 residues. CDR1 is DFQATT, CDR2 SNEGSKA, per germline (reference sequence). The chain combines TRBV20-1 with TRBJ2-7; D remains unclear. The sample was PBMCs from the stem cell graft donor, taken from the stem cell graft. The TCR comes from a human donor who donated a stem cell graft to a child with acute lymphoblastic leukemia. The CDR3 DNA reads TGCAGTGCACCCCAATTTGGGGAGCAGTACTTC. This gives the protein CSAPQFGEQYF.